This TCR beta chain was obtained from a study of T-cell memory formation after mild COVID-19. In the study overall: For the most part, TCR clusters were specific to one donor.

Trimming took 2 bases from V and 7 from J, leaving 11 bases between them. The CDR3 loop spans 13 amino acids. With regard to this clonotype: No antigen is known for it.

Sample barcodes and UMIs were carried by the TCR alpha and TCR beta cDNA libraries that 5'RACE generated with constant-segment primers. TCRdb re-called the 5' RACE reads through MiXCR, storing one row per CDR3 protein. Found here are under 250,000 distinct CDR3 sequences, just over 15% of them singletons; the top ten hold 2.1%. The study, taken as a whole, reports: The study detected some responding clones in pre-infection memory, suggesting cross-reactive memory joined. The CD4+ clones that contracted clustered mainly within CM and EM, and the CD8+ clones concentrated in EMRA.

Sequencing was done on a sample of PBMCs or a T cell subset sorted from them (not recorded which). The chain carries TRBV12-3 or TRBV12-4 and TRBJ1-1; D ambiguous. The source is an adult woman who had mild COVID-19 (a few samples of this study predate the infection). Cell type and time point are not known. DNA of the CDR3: TGTGCCAGCAGTTTACATTCCTCGCTTGAAGCTTTCTTT. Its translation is CASSLHSSLEAFF.